What follows is one T cell receptor beta chain and its context. Its specificity is unknown. This entry belongs to a study of vaccination effects on CD4 cells after COVID-19. The method was immunoSEQ multiplex PCR; TCRdb's version includes in-frame clones alone and lacks a portion of them. This table has 60,000 to 70,000 clones, roughly 76% appearing once. The CDR3 totals 16 residues. The ends lost 0 bases at V and 6 bases at J; junction bases unmatched: 6. The germline V gene encodes CDR1 SGDLS and CDR2 YYNGEE. Within the ViraFEST assay, antigen-specific CD4+ T cells underwent expansion with viral peptide pools prior to sequencing. CD4+ T cells were isolated after about eleven days of culture. The vaccine recipients had no prior SARS-CoV-2 infection, with negative nucleocapsid antibodies. IL-2 medium supplanted half the medium on days 3 and 7. Study-wide results and caveats: Researchers report that only 1 of 255 vaccine-induced clones in healthy vaccinees cross-reacted with common cold coronaviruses. The study got few convalescent patients and did not collect any early post-infection timepoints.

Here the sequenced sample was CD4+ T cells from PBMCs cultured with HCoV-229E spike peptides, taken before COVID-19 vaccination. This chain joins TRBV9 and TRBJ2-3; the match to TRBD2 covers 11 bases. This clonotype originated in a human donor who received a COVID-19 vaccine. The CDR3 protein is CASSVGSGGAVDTQYF. CDR3 nucleotides: TGTGCCAGCAGCGTAGGTAGCGGGGGGGCCGTGGATACGCAGTATTTT.